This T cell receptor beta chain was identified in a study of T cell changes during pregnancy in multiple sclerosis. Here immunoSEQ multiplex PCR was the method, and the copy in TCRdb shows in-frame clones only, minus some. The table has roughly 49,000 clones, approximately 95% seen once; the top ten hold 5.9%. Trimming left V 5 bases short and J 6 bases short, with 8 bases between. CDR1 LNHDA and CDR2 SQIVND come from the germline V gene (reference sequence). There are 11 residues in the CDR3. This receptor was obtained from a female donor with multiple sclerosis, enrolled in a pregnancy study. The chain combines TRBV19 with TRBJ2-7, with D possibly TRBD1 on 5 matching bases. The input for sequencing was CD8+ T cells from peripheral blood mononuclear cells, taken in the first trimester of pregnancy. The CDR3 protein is CASSQGSEQYF. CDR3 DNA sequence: TGTGCCAGTAGTCAGGGAAGCGAGCAGTACTTC.